The 3 T cell receptor beta chains in this list originate from one sample, sequenced in a study of T cell responses to AZD1222 COVID-19 vaccine. Sequencing was performed with immunoSEQ multiplex PCR; in TCRdb, only in-frame clones are kept and a portion is missing. The sample shows about 200,000 clones, around 88% of them seen only once. The source was peripheral blood, collected on day 0 of AZD1222 vaccination. These receptor sequences come from an adult in good health.

The chain recombines TRBV14 with TRBJ1-2, with 7 bases matching TRBD1. Trimming at V came to 1 base and at J to 7 bases, leaving 6 bases not matched to a gene. Germline lookup yields CDR1 SGHDN and CDR2 FVKESK. This CDR3 is 14 amino acids long. CDR3 loop: CASSQVTGAFGYTF. In nucleotides, the CDR3 is TGTGCCAGCAGCCAAGTAACAGGGGCGTTTGGCTACACCTTC.

V is TRBV15 and J is TRBJ1-6, with a possible D match to TRBD1 (5 bases). The ends were cut back, 4 bases at V and 9 bases at J, with 13 bases in the middle. Germline CDR1 reads LNHNV; CDR2 reads YYDKDF (reference sequence). The CDR3 contains 14 residues. The CDR3 loop reads CATSTWDPSSPLHF. The CDR3 bases are TGTGCCACCAGCACCTGGGACCCTTCTTCACCCCTCCACTTT.

The chain uses TRBV21-1 and TRBJ1-3; the listed D gene, TRBD1, was not tested against the DNA. TRBV21-1 is a pseudogene segment. The CDR3 covers 18 residues. The CDR3 is CASSKGDRGGLSGNTIYF. In DNA form, the CDR3 reads TGTGCCAGCAGCAAGGGGGACAGGGGAGGCCTCTCTGGAAACACCATATATTTT.